The clone carrying this TCR beta chain was recorded once. This sample is drawn from a study of blood T cell repertoires in COVID-19. Study as a whole: Acute-phase and convalescent COVID-19 samples originated in the United States, Italy and Spain. The analysed material was cDNA or gDNA that came from T cells, B-cell-depleted T cells, or PBMCs.

In the study's own analysis: It was from reference gene primer amplification that nucleated cell counts were estimated. The protocol was immunoSEQ multiplex PCR, while the TCRdb copy is restricted to in-frame clones and leaves out a portion. V, J and clone size are those of that table, while D and trimming were read from the DNA. The sample has 100,000 to 150,000 clones; about four fifths are singletons. Germline-derived CDR1 and CDR2 are MDHEN and SYDVKM. The junction had 6 bases not matched to a gene; V was cut back by 5 bases and J by 3 bases. The CDR3 length is 14 residues. The chain carries TRBV28 and TRBJ2-7; 8 bases are a match to TRBD1. This TCR came from a man in his sixties with acute or convalescent COVID-19. Sequencing was done on a sample of peripheral blood. The CDR3 DNA is TGTGCCAGCAGTCGGGGACAGGAGTACTACGAGCAGTACTTC. It translates to CASSRGQEYYEQYF. Full variable domain (missing parts from reference TRBV28 and TRBJ2-7): DVKVTQSSRYLVKRTGEKVFLECVQDMDHENMFWYRQDPGLGLRLIYFSYDVKMKEKGDIPEGYSVSREKKERFSLILESASTNQTSMYLCASSRGQEYYEQYFGPGTRLTVT.